A single sample is the source of the 17 T cell receptor beta chains below, sequenced in a study of blood T cell repertoires in COVID-19. Clones were read by immunoSEQ multiplex PCR, and TCRdb kept only the in-frame ones, dropping some. The sample carries a few hundred thousand clones, approximately 91% recorded once. Specimen: PBMCs or T cells enriched from blood (not recorded which). Every receptor here comes from a woman aged 25-40 years who had been exposed to COVID-19.

In its sample, this clone was seen a few times. One end of the junction is discordant with germline, which a read error may explain. J is TRBJ2-1 and V is TRBV28, with 9 bases identical to TRBD1. The CDR3 is 16 amino acids. Germline V CDR1 and CDR2: MDHEN, SYDVKM. The CDR3 DNA sequence: TGTGCCAGCAATTTATTAGGGACAGGGACCTACAATGAGCAGTTCTTC. Its translation: CASNLLGTGTYNEQFF.

This clone turned up a few times. The chain is built from TRBV11-2 and TRBJ2-1; 7 bases align to TRBD2. The V segment lost 5 bases and the J segment 9 bases; nucleotides outside the gene matches: 13. Germline V gives CDR1 SGHAT, CDR2 FQNNGV. The CDR3 sequence is 15 residues long. CDR3 in amino acids: CASSVSGWGESEQFF. Here the CDR3 DNA reads TGTGCCAGCAGCGTTAGCGGGTGGGGAGAGAGTGAGCAGTTCTTC.

This rearrangement joins TRBV5-1 to TRBJ1-1; D call uncertain. Germline V gives CDR1 SGHRS, CDR2 YFSETQ. The CDR3 spans 12 residues. V was clipped by 4 bases and J by 4 bases, with 8 bases between them. CDR3 coding DNA: TGCGCCAGCAGCCCTATTGGCACTGAAGCTTTCTTT. Amino acids: CASSPIGTEAFF.

V and J are TRBV5-4 and TRBJ2-5; 9 positions agree with TRBD2. This CDR3 has 17 residues. Looked up from germline, CDR1 is SGHNT and CDR2 is YYREEE (reference sequence). Germline trimming cut 0 bases from V and 5 bases from J; bases unmatched to any gene: 11. CDR3 DNA sequence: TGTGCCAGCAGCTTGGCCAAAGCGGGAGGTACGAGGGAGACCCAGTACTTC. This gives the protein CASSLAKAGGTRETQYF.

The chain combines TRBV29-1 with TRBJ2-7; weak D call: TRBD2 (6 bases). Germline lookup yields CDR1 SQVTM and CDR2 ANQGSEA. This CDR3 contains 14 residues. Trimming removed 7 bases from V and 0 bases from J, with 16 bases in between. In DNA form, the CDR3 reads TGCAGCGCCTCTAGCGAGCCGGCCTCCTACGAGCAGTACTTC. This translates into CSASSEPASYEQYF.

DNA for the CDR3: TGTGCCAGCAGCCAAGATTCCCAGCGGGAGTTCAATGAGCAGTTCTTC. Protein: CASSQDSQREFNEQFF. The V and J genes are TRBV4-2 and TRBJ2-1; TRBD2 matches at 8 bases. Trimming removed 0 bases from V and 6 bases from J; junction bases left unmatched: 7. The CDR3 is 16 residues long. Germline V gene sequence: CDR1 LGHNA, CDR2 YNFKEQ.

This chain links TRBV19 with TRBJ1-4, with 9 bases identical to TRBD1. V dropped 6 bases and J dropped 5; count of bases not matched to a gene: 7. The CDR3 totals 15 residues. Germline V gives CDR1 LNHDA, CDR2 SQIVND (reference sequence). The CDR3 nucleotides are TGTGCCAGTAGGAGGGCCGGGACAGGGAATGAAAAACTGTTTTTT. This gives the protein CASRRAGTGNEKLFF. Complete variable domain (other parts from reference TRBV19 and TRBJ1-4): DGGITQSPKYLFRKEGQNVTLSCEQNLNHDAMYWYRQDPGQGLRLIYYSQIVNDFQKGDIAEGYSVSREKKESFPLTVTSAQKNPTAFYLCASRRAGTGNEKLFFGSGTQLSVL.

V and J are TRBV3-1 (or the pseudogene TRBV3-2) and TRBJ2-7; TRBD1 matches at 10 bases. Losses at the gene ends were 3 bases for V and 4 bases for J; bases not matched to a gene: 6. Germline CDR1 and CDR2: LGHDT and YNNKEL (reference sequence). The CDR3 length is 15 residues. CDR3 loop: CASSQGGTGVYEQYF. CDR3 bases: TGTGCCAGCAGCCAGGGCGGGACAGGGGTTTACGAGCAGTACTTC.

The rearrangement links TRBV7-3 to TRBJ1-2; 9 bases align to TRBD1. V lost 5 bases and J lost 8; bases outside the gene matches: 9. From germline, CDR1 is SGHTA and CDR2 FQGTGA. The CDR3 runs 14 residues. The CDR3 region is CASSPTGTGSGYTF. DNA for the CDR3: TGTGCCAGCAGCCCCACCGGGACAGGGAGCGGCTACACCTTC.

The chain has TRBV28 and TRBJ1-4; 8 positions match TRBD1. V was pared by 5 bases and J by 8 bases, with 10 bases of the junction left unmatched. The length of the CDR3 is 15 residues. Germline V CDR1 and CDR2: MDHEN, SYDVKM. CDR3 DNA: TGTGCCAGCAGTCCCGGGGACAGGAGCGACGAAAAACTGTTTTTT. This sequence encodes CASSPGDRSDEKLFF.

V gene TRBV5-1 combines with J gene TRBJ2-3, with TRBD2 identical over 9 bases. Germline V gene lookup returns CDR1 SGHRS and CDR2 YFSETQ. With V trimmed by 0 bases and J by 5 bases, 7 bases remained unmatched. This CDR3 contains 16 residues. The CDR3 nucleotides read TGCGCCAGCAGCTTGGGGCCTAGCGGGACAAAAGATACGCAGTATTTT. Translating gives CASSLGPSGTKDTQYF.

The V and J genes are TRBV4-2 and TRBJ1-2; TRBD1 matches at 11 bases. The CDR3 contains 16 residues. J was trimmed by 4 bases and V by 0 bases; bases with no gene match: 4. Germline loops: CDR1 LGHNA, CDR2 YNFKEQ. CDR3 sequence (DNA): TGTGCCAGCAGCCAAGATGGACAGGGGGCTATCTATGGCTACACCTTC. Protein sequence: CASSQDGQGAIYGYTF.

V usage is TRBV5-8 and J usage is TRBJ1-5; D not resolved. The length of the CDR3 is 16 residues. Germline V gives CDR1 SGHTS, CDR2 YDEGEE. Deletions cut 0 bases from V and 0 bases from J, with 10 bases between. The CDR3 here is CASSLGTDYSNQPQHF. The CDR3 DNA reads as TGTGCCAGCAGCTTGGGGACTGACTATAGCAATCAGCCCCAGCATTTT.

This clone was picked up one time. The chain couples TRBV19 to TRBJ2-7; 13 positions match TRBD2. Per germline, CDR1 LNHDA and CDR2 SQIVND (reference sequence). Losses at the gene ends were 4 bases for V and 6 bases for J; bases not matched to a gene: 12. The CDR3 spans 17 residues. The CDR3 DNA is TGTGCCAGTAGTACCCGATCCGGGACTAGCGGGGCTACCGAGCAGTACTTC. Translated, it gives CASSTRSGTSGATEQYF. The variable domain in full, completed from reference TRBV19 and TRBJ2-7, reads DGGITQSPKYLFRKEGQNVTLSCEQNLNHDAMYWYRQDPGQGLRLIYYSQIVNDFQKGDIAEGYSVSREKKESFPLTVTSAQKNPTAFYLCASSTRSGTSGATEQYFGPGTRLTVT.

This clone was observed a handful of times. This chain connects TRBV15 to TRBJ2-7, with TRBD1 matching 9 bases. Germline V gene data show CDR1 as LNHNV and CDR2 as YYDKDF (reference sequence). This CDR3 has 19 residues. Germline trimming cut 0 bases from V and 2 bases from J; bases unmatched to any gene: 14. Here the CDR3 reads CATSRELGTGRGRAYEQYF. DNA of the CDR3: TGTGCCACCAGCAGAGAACTGGGGACAGGGAGAGGGAGGGCCTACGAGCAGTACTTC.

J is TRBJ2-2 and V is TRBV3-1 (or the pseudogene TRBV3-2); possibly TRBD1 for D (6 bases). CDR3 size: 14 residues. Per germline, CDR1 LGHDT and CDR2 YNNKEL (reference sequence). V dropped 4 bases and J dropped 3 bases, with 9 bases sitting between them. The chain's CDR3 is CASSPGEYTGELFF. CDR3 DNA: TGTGCCAGCAGCCCAGGGGAGTACACCGGGGAGCTGTTTTTT.

The V gene is TRBV11-2, the J gene TRBJ2-7; a possible D gene is TRBD1 (6 bases). The CDR3 totals 16 residues. CDR1 SGHAT and CDR2 FQNNGV come from the germline V gene. V lost 2 bases and J lost 6, with 20 bases in between. CDR3 sequence reads: CASSLSQDSQSTEQYF. The CDR3 nucleotides are TGTGCCAGCAGCTTATCCCAGGACAGCCAGTCTACCGAGCAGTACTTC.